What follows is one TCR beta chain and its context. The target antigen is unknown. CD25-based Treg depletion was applied to purified naive CD4+ T cells. Study-wide findings and caveats: Tumor memory CD4+ T cell TCR gene usage clustered with blood and lymph node memory CD4+ cells and lymph node naive CD4+ cells.

TCRdb passed the 5' RACE reads through MiXCR, listing each CDR3 protein once. In the table there are nearly 55,000 distinct CDR3 sequences, approximately 17% of which are singletons. The TCR sequence derives from a female donor with breast cancer. The sequenced material came from naive CD4+ T cells sorted from blood. Subset of the sample: naive CD4+ T cells, CD4+CD45RA+CD25-.

The CDR3 coding sequence is TGCAGTGCTAGACTACAGGGGGCGATAGGTTTTAATGAAAAACTGTTTTTT. It yields the protein CSARLQGAIGFNEKLFF. This chain links TRBV20-1 with TRBJ1-4, with 9 bases identical to TRBD1. Germline V gene lookup returns CDR1 DFQATT and CDR2 SNEGSKA (reference sequence). V lost 2 bases, J lost 4 bases, and 11 bases stayed unmatched. The CDR3 has 17 residues.